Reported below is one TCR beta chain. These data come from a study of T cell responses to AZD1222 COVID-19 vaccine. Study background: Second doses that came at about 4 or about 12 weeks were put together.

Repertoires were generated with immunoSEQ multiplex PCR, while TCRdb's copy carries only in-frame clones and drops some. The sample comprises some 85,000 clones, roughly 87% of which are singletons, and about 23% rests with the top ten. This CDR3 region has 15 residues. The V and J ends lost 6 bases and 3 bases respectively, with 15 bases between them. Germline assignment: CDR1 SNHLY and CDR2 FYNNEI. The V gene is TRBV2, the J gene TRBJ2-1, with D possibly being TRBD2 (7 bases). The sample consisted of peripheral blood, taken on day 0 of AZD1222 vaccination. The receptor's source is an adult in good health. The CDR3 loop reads CASRRGGGLYNEQFF. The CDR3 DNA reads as TGTGCCAGCAGGAGGGGGGGCGGCCTCTACAATGAGCAGTTCTTC.